Each of the 10 T cell receptor beta chains below was sequenced from the same sample in a study of PD-1 blockade in classical Hodgkin lymphoma (dated by TCRdb to the early 2020s). Libraries were constructed by the immunoSEQ multiplex PCR assay. TCRdb re-hosts the immuneACCESS table, in-frame sequences only. Its copies lack some clones; in the studies checked, an unresolved V gene accounts for under half of them, and the cause for the rest is not known. A total of 40,000 to 45,000 clones appear in this sample, approximately 70% of them only once. The ten largest clones take up less than 4% of the sample. The time point label, as the study defines it: cycle 1 day 1 (C1D1), immediately before nivolumab initiation. All trial patients had relapsed after autologous stem cell transplantation, with cohorts A, B and C differing in prior brentuximab vedotin exposure. The specimen comprised peripheral blood mononuclear cells (PBMCs), sampled at baseline. These receptors came from a human donor with classical Hodgkin lymphoma.

The chain carries TRBV6-5 and TRBJ2-1, with D hard to call. The CDR3 is 14 amino acids. Trimming left V 0 bases short and J 0 bases short, with 3 bases between. Germline CDR1 reads MNHEY; CDR2 reads SVGAGI. DNA for the CDR3: TGTGCCAGCAGTTACTCGGACTCCTACAATGAGCAGTTCTTC. It specifies CASSYSDSYNEQFF.

The chain links TRBV11-1 to TRBJ2-1, with D tentatively TRBD2 (6 bases). V was pared by 3 bases and J by 5 bases, with 14 bases between. The CDR3 contains 15 residues. CDR1 is SGHAT and CDR2 is FQDESV in the germline V gene (reference sequence). DNA of the CDR3: TGTGCCAGCAGCTTCGAGGTCGGGGGTAACAATGAGCAGTTCTTC. This gives the protein CASSFEVGGNNEQFF.

The chain employs TRBV28 and TRBJ1-5; D unclear. Germline V gives CDR1 MDHEN, CDR2 SYDVKM. V lost 6 bases, J lost 1 base, and 10 bases lay in between. This CDR3 is 14 amino acids long. This CDR3 reads CASRLDSSNQPQHF. CDR3 nucleotides: TGTGCCAGCAGGCTCGACTCAAGCAATCAGCCCCAGCATTTT.

The V and J genes are TRBV19 and TRBJ2-5, with TRBD2 identical over 8 bases. V lost 6 bases and J lost 5; bases outside the gene matches: 5. Germline-derived CDR1 and CDR2 are LNHDA and SQIVND (reference sequence). The CDR3 spans 13 residues. Here the CDR3 DNA reads TGTGCCAGTAGCGTGGGCGGGGGGGAGACCCAGTACTTC. Protein sequence: CASSVGGGETQYF.

The count of this clone is one. The chain carries TRBV28 and TRBJ2-5; possible D gene TRBD1, 5 bases. Germline V gene lookup returns CDR1 MDHEN and CDR2 SYDVKM. V was shortened by 2 bases and J by 4 bases, with 8 bases between the two germline ends. The CDR3 is made up of 13 amino acids. CDR3 sequence: CASSLPGLETQYF. CDR3 sequence (DNA): TGTGCCAGCAGTTTACCAGGGCTAGAGACCCAGTACTTC.

The rearrangement uses TRBV27 and TRBJ2-4; 7 bases agree with TRBD1. The CDR3 consists of 14 residues. After removal of 0 bases from V and 10 bases from J, the junction contained 6 bases not matched to a gene. CDR1 is MNHEY, CDR2 SMNVEV, per germline (reference sequence). The CDR3 sequence: CASSLSSQGKIQYF. Written as DNA, the CDR3 is TGTGCCAGCAGTTTATCGTCACAGGGGAAAATTCAGTACTTC.

The J gene is TRBJ1-1, the V gene TRBV5-5; the match to TRBD1 covers 10 bases. The length of the CDR3 is 15 residues. Losses at the gene ends were 1 base for V and 6 bases for J; bases not matched to a gene: 6. The germline V gene encodes CDR1 SGHKS and CDR2 YYEKEE (reference sequence). The CDR3 reads CASSLTYGQGAEAFF. Written as DNA, the CDR3 is TGTGCCAGCAGCTTGACGTACGGACAGGGGGCTGAAGCTTTCTTT.

The chain employs TRBV9 and TRBJ2-7, with D unresolved. The CDR3 spans 15 residues. Trimming took off 4 bases at V and 0 bases at J, with 14 bases between the two ends. Per germline, CDR1 SGDLS and CDR2 YYNGEE. Here the CDR3 DNA reads TGTGCCAGCAGCCTAAGGAATGGGGTCTCCTACGAGCAGTACTTC. It encodes CASSLRNGVSYEQYF.

Points on this clone: Distinct nucleotide sequences in the sample also encode this CDR3. This CDR3 reads CASSELAAYNEQFF. The CDR3 DNA sequence: TGTGCCAGCAGTGAACTAGCCGCCTACAATGAGCAGTTCTTC. The rearrangement links TRBV6-1 to TRBJ2-1; tentative D call: TRBD2 (5 bases). Germline values: CDR1 MNHNS, CDR2 SASEGT. V was cut by 2 bases and J by 2 bases, with 7 bases left in between. This CDR3 comprises 14 residues.

This clone showed up just a few times. CDR3 nucleotide sequence: TGTGCCATCTCTCGGCAGATGAACACTGAAGCTTTCTTT. It codes for CAISRQMNTEAFF. The rearrangement joins TRBV10-3 to TRBJ1-1; D unresolved. The V gene's germline CDR1 is ENHRY and CDR2 SYGVKD. There are 13 residues in the CDR3. Trimming stripped 8 bases from V and 0 bases from J, with 10 bases between.